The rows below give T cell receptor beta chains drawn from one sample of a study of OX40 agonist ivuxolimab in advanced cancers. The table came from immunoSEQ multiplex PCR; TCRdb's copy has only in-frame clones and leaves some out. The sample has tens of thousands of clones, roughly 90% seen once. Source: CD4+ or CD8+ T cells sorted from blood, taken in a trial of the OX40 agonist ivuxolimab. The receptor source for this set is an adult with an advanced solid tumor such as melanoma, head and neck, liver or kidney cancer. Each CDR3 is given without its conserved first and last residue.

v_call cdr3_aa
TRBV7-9 ASTPPSGTYEQY
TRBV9 ASSVWGQGYNEQF
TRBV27 ASRTGGRGLLVYEQY
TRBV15 ATSASGEKLF
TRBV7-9 ASSFASNYGYT
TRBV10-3 AIRAGLAGGGDGELF
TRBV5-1 ASSLQGMNTEAF
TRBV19 ASSGPEETQY
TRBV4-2 ASSQLSSGDTGELF
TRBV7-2 ASSLDSFREQF
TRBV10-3 AISRQGENTEAF
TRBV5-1 ASSFTSGSHQETQY
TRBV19 ASSRTSGGSSYEQY
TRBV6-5 ASSIWAGSGNTIY
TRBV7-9 ASNPAGSTDTQY
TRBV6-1 ASSTGISPLH
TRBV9 ASSVDLRGAGSYEQY
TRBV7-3 ASSLDGTGVYGYT
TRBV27 ASSLSYGYNEQF
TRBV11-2 ASSSTPDREYEQY
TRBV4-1 ASSRKGAGLRGGYT
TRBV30 AWRGTGGGPQH
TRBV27 ASSLRDLSGANVLT
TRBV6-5 ASSRSYVGAEAF
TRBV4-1 ASSQDPNRADTGELF
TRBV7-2 ASRWTGGYEQY
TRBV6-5 ASSPNRSGANVLT
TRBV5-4 ASSPTGQNLPEQY
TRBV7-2 ASSLGPSNEQY
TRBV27 ASSWATGYGYT
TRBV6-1 ALWTSADTGELF
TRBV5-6 ASSLRGFNTGELF
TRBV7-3 ASSAESGGAGDTQY
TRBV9 ASSVSGNQPQH
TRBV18 ASSLTGQGYTEAF